Sequencing of this T cell receptor beta chain was carried out in a study of blood T cell repertoires in COVID-19 (dated by TCRdb to about 2020). A note on the overall study: Samples covering the acute and convalescent phases of COVID-19 were provided by collaborators in the United States, Italy and Spain. The material from the prospective study consisted of cDNA or gDNA derived from T cells, B-cell-depleted T cells, or PBMCs. Subjects who had been exposed to COVID-19, were actively infected with it, or had recovered from it provided the deeply sampled blood TCRbeta repertoires that made up the dataset. The repertoires were made available in a free public database intended to serve as a resource for research on the immune response to SARS-CoV-2. Samples were obtained from the ongoing ImmuneRACE study (first 160 participants) and from about 1,300 subjects provided by 6 global collaborators. The sample metadata nearly always contained a de-identified subject ID, COVID-19 status, age in years and sex. Where available, HLA class I and class II types were obtained from metadata supplied by the sample provider rather than from assay-based typing. Broad study findings and their caveats: How much clinical and demographic metadata was included differed by source and by participant, and the metadata was provided uncurated.

Note on this clone: It lacks a known antigen. No much larger clonotype is one base removed from it; base qualities were not supplied.

Whole blood was collected in K2EDTA tubes by collaborating institutions according to the institutions' own protocols. For TCRbeta analysis, collaborator samples were shipped as frozen whole blood, as isolated PBMCs, or as DNA extracted from either sample type. The germline V gene gives CDR1 as SNHLY and CDR2 as FYNNEI. Here V drops 6 bases and J drops 0 bases, and the junction holds 5 bases not matched to any gene. The CDR3, from cysteine to phenylalanine, totals 16 residues. This entry keeps only the CDR3 DNA: 48 bases, framed from base 1. TCRbeta CDR3 regions were amplified from genomic DNA using the immunoSEQ Assay, a bias-controlled multiplex PCR. Under the source paper's analysis protocol: The number of nucleated cells in each sample was estimated by amplification of reference gene primers within the assay. To quantify the absolute abundance of each unique TCRbeta CDR3 rearrangement, sequence reads were collapsed and filtered. For each sample, productive Simpson clonality was calculated as the square root of Simpson's diversity index across productive rearrangements. TCRdb took over this immuneACCESS table, retaining in-frame rearrangements with V and J assigned. Such tables are incomplete; in checked studies, under half of the missing clones stem from an unresolved V gene, and the remainder is unexplained. V and J calls and clone size are those listed in that table; D and trimming were worked out from the DNA. This sample has approximately 210,000 clones in its table, and over 75% of those were observed once. The top ten clonotypes cover roughly 4.9% of the sample.

The TCR originated in a human donor in a cohort sampled during active COVID-19. Recombination joined TRBV2 with TRBJ2-5, with 12 central nucleotides matching TRBD2. Sequencing was done on a sample of peripheral blood. CDR3 region: CASSTGTSGYQETQYF. The nucleotide sequence reads TGTGCCAGCAGCACCGGGACTAGCGGGTACCAAGAGACCCAGTACTTC.